This T cell receptor beta chain emerged from a study of blood T cell repertoires in COVID-19. Germline V gene data show CDR1 as MNHEY and CDR2 as SMNVEV (reference sequence). Trimming stripped 5 bases from V and 0 bases from J, with 8 bases between. This CDR3 has 15 amino acids. Original processing methods: Amplification with reference gene primers provided the estimates of nucleated cell counts. Repertoires were generated with immunoSEQ multiplex PCR, while TCRdb's copy carries only in-frame clones and drops some. V and J calls and clone size follow that table, whereas D and trimming were derived from the DNA. The sample lists about 60,000 clones, roughly 85% occurring once.

Sequenced material: peripheral blood. The clonotype was recovered from a human donor in a cohort sampled during active COVID-19. The gene calls are TRBV27 and TRBJ2-6; D not certain. CDR3 residues: CASSPYISGANVLTF. CDR3 sequence (DNA): TGTGCCAGCAGTCCGTACATCTCTGGGGCCAACGTCCTGACTTTC. Full variable domain (missing parts from reference TRBV27 and TRBJ2-6): EAQVTQNPRYLITVTGKKLTVTCSQNMNHEYMSWYRQDPGLGLRQIYYSMNVEVTDKGDVPEGYKVSRKEKRNFPLILESPSPNQTSLYFCASSPYISGANVLTFGAGSRLTVL.